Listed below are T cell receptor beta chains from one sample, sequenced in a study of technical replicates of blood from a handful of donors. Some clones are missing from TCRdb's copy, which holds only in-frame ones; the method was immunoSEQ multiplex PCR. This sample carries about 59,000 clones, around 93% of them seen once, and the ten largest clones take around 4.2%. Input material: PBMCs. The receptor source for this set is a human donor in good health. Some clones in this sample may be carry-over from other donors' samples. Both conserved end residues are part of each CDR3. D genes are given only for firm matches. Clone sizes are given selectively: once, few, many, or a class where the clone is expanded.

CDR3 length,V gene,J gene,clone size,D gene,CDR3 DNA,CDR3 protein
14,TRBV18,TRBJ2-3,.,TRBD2,TGTGCCAGCTCACCTGGGACTAGCGGAGATACGCAGTATTTT,CASSPGTSGDTQYF
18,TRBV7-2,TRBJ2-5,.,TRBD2,TGTGCCAGCAGCTCCGGGGCTCTAGCGGGGGGGCCCGGGGAGACCCAGTACTTC,CASSSGALAGGPGETQYF
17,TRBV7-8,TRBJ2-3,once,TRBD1,TGTGCCAGCAGCTTAGGCTGGACAAAAATAACAGGGGGCACGCAGTATTTT,CASSLGWTKITGGTQYF
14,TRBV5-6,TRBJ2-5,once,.,TGTGCCAGCAGATCGCATGGCGGTGGAGAGACCCAGTACTTC,CASRSHGGGETQYF
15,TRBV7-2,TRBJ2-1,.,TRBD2,TGTGCCAGCAGCGACCCCCTAGCGGGAGGGGGTGAGCAGTTCTTC,CASSDPLAGGGEQFF
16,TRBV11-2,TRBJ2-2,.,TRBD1,TGTGCCAGCAGCTCTATCGACAGGGGACGGACCGGGGAGCTGTTTTTT,CASSSIDRGRTGELFF
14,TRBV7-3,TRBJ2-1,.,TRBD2,TGTGCCAGCAGCTTAACTCGGGGGGGTAATGAGCAGTTCTTC,CASSLTRGGNEQFF
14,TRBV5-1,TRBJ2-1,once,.,TGCGCCAGCAGCCAGCGGACTGGGAACAATGAGCAGTTCTTC,CASSQRTGNNEQFF
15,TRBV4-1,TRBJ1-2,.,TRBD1,TGCGCCAGCAGCCAACCGGGACAGGGGAACTATGGCTACACCTTC,CASSQPGQGNYGYTF
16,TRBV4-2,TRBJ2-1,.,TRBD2,TGTGCCAGCAGCCTCCTCCAAGCGGGGGACTACAATGAGCAGTTCTTC,CASSLLQAGDYNEQFF
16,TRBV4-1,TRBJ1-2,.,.,TGCGCCAGCAGCTTCGACCCGGTGGGAGCCCCCTTTGGCTACACCTTC,CASSFDPVGAPFGYTF
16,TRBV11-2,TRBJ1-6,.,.,TGTGCCAGCAGCTCGCCTCAGACAGGTGTTCGATCACCCCTCCACTTT,CASSSPQTGVRSPLHF
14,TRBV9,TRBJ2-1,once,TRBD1,TGTGCCAGCAGCGTAAGGGACAGGGCCAATGAGCAGTTCTTC,CASSVRDRANEQFF
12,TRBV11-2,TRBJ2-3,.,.,TGTGCCAGCAGCTACGGTAGAGATACGCAGTATTTT,CASSYGRDTQYF
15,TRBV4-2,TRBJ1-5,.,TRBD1,TGTGCCAGCAGCCAAGCGGACAGGGAGAGTCAGCCCCAGCATTTT,CASSQADRESQPQHF
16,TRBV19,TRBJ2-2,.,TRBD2,TGTGCCAGTAGTATTCGGGGCGGGAGAGGAACCGGGGAGCTGTTTTTT,CASSIRGGRGTGELFF
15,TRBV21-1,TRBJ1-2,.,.,TGTGCCAGCGGGGGACAGCCCAAAGCTAACTATGGCTACACCTTC,CASGGQPKANYGYTF
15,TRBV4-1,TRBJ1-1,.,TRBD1,TGCGCCAGCAGCGCGCGGGACAGGTATTCCACTGAAGCTTTCTTT,CASSARDRYSTEAFF
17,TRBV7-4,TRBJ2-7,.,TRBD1,TGTGCCAGCAGCTTAGGGGACACTAGGACAGGGAGAAGCGAGCAGTACTTC,CASSLGDTRTGRSEQYF
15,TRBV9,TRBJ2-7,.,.,TGTGCCAGCAGCGCAAAATCAGATCCCATCTACGAGCAGTACTTC,CASSAKSDPIYEQYF
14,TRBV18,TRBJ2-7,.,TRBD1,TGTGCCAGCTCACCACCGCAGGGGGCCTACGAGCAGTACTTC,CASSPPQGAYEQYF
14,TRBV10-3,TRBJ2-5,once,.,TGTGCCATCAGTGACTCACAGGGTTGGGAGACCCAGTACTTC,CAISDSQGWETQYF
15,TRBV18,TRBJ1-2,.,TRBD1,TGTGCCAGCTCACCAGCTCAGGGGGGCCTTAATGGCTACACCTTC,CASSPAQGGLNGYTF
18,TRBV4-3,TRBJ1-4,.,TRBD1,TGCGCCAGCAGCCACAACGGGACAGGGGTTTGTACTAATGAAAAACTGTTTTTT,CASSHNGTGVCTNEKLFF
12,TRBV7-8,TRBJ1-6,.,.,TGTGCCAGCAGCTCTTTTAATTCACCCCTCCACTTT,CASSSFNSPLHF
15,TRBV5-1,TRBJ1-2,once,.,TGCGCCAGCAGCTGGGGGGGGGAGACCAACTATGGCTACACCTTC,CASSWGGETNYGYTF
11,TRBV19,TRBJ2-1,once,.,TGTGCCTGCCAGGGCCTCAATGAGCAGTTCTTC,CACQGLNEQFF
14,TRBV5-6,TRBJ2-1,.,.,TGTGCCAGCAGCTTTCGGACTTATAAAAATGAGCAGTTCTTC,CASSFRTYKNEQFF
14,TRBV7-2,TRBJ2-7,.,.,TGTGCCAGCAGCCCGGGGTCTAGTTCCTACGAGCAGTACTTC,CASSPGSSSYEQYF
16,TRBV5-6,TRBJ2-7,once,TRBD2,TGTGCCAGCAGCCCACCCGGGACTAGCGGATCCTACGAGCAGTACTTC,CASSPPGTSGSYEQYF
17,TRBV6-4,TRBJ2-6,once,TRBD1,TGTGCCAGCAGTGAAGGGACAGGGGGCGTTGGGGCCAACGTCCTGACTTTC,CASSEGTGGVGANVLTF
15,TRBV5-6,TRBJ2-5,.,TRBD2,TGTGCCAGCAGCATCAAAGCGGGAGTTGGGGAGACCCAGTACTTC,CASSIKAGVGETQYF
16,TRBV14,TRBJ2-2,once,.,TGTGCCAGCAGCCTCCACGCGGGGTCGAAGTTCGGGGAGCTGTTTTTT,CASSLHAGSKFGELFF
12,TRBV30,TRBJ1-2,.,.,TGTGCCTCTAACTTGGGCTCTCATGGCTACACCTTC,CASNLGSHGYTF
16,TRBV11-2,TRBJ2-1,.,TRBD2,TGTGCCAGCAGCCACCAGAGGCTAGCGGGAGGAGGAGAGCAGTTCTTC,CASSHQRLAGGGEQFF
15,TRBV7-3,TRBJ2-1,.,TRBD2,TGTGCCAGCAGCACCGGGACTAATAACTTCAATGAGCAGTTCTTC,CASSTGTNNFNEQFF
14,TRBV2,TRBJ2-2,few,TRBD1,TGTGCCAGCGCCTACAGGGGGAGCACCGGGGAGCTGTTTTTT,CASAYRGSTGELFF
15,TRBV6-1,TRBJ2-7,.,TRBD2,TGTGCCAGCCCCTACGGTAGCGGGGACTCCTACGAGCAGTACTTC,CASPYGSGDSYEQYF
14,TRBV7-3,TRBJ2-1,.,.,TGTGCCAGCAGCCCGGGCCCTAGAGACAGTGAGCAGTTCTTC,CASSPGPRDSEQFF
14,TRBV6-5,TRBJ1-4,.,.,TGTGCCAGTTCGGACGGACAGTGGAATGAAAAACTGTTTTTT,CASSDGQWNEKLFF
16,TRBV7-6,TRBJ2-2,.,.,TGTGCCAGCAGCTCAAGAAGCGACAGGCGCACCGGGGAGCTGTTTTTT,CASSSRSDRRTGELFF
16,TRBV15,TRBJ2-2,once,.,TGTGCCACCAGCAGAGATGGTTCAGGGAGGACCGGGGAGCTGTTTTTT,CATSRDGSGRTGELFF
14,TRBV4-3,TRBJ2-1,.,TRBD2,TGCGCCAGCAGCCGCGGGGGTAGGAACAATGAGCAGTTCTTC,CASSRGGRNNEQFF
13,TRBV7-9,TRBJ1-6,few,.,TGTGCCAGCCAGGAAGACTATAATTCACCCCTCCACTTT,CASQEDYNSPLHF
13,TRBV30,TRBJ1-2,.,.,TGTGCCTGGAGTCGGGGGTTTTATGGGGGCTACACCTTC,CAWSRGFYGGYTF
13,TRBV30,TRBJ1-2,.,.,TGTGCCTGGAGTCCCCAGGGTCCTTTCGGCTACACCTTC,CAWSPQGPFGYTF